The clone carrying this T cell receptor delta chain was observed a single time. The data were taken from a study of human gamma delta and Vdelta1 T cells. Germline CDR1 reads TSWWSYY; CDR2 reads QGS. This CDR3 has 19 amino acids. Trimming took 2 bases from V and 0 from J, leaving 22 bases between them. TCRdb called clones anew from the PCR reads with CATT. The sample carries roughly 4,300 delta-chain clones, more than 20% recorded once. The clonotype comes from a human donor in good health. The chain has TRDV1 and TRDJ1; weak D call: TRDD3 (5 bases). The specimen was naive CD27+ Vdelta1 gamma-delta T cells from blood. In nucleotides, the CDR3 is TGTGCTCTTGGGGAAAGACGGCTGGGTACTCCCTCCCACACCGATAAACTCATCTTT. Protein product: CALGERRLGTPSHTDKLIF.